This T cell receptor beta chain was documented in a study of shared clonotypes between healthy human individuals. Splitting of CD4+ cells produced CD45RA+ naive and CD45RA-negative memory subsets. The germline gives CDR1 MDHEN, CDR2 SYDVKM. J lost 5 bases, V lost 7 bases, and 13 bases had no gene match. The CDR3 extends over 18 amino acids. Only in-frame clones appear in the TCRdb table, and some are missing; sequencing was by immunoSEQ multiplex PCR. In the table there are a few million clones, approximately 95% of which are singletons. The sequence came from a young man in good health. Some clones in this sample may be carry-over from other donors' samples. The source material was naive CD4+ T cells from PBMCs. Subset meaning: CD45RA+ positively selected. The chain joins TRBV28 to TRBJ2-2, with 13 bases fitting TRBD2. CDR3 residues: CASINTLGLAGDTGELFF. CDR3 sequence (DNA): TGTGCCAGCATCAATACCCTTGGACTAGCGGGGGATACCGGGGAGCTGTTTTTT.